A single sample gave rise to the 15 T cell receptor beta chains below, sequenced in a study of T cell repertoires in cytomegalovirus infection. What these receptors recognize is not known. TCRdb analysed the reads with MiXCR anew, one entry per CDR3 protein. The data contain about 830,000 distinct CDR3 sequences, roughly 33% of them singletons. The material was cultured CD8+ T cells from PBMCs, obtained from culture after CMV antigen stimulation. The receptors were sampled from a human donor in good health (CMV status not recorded). Some clones in this sample may be carry-over from other donors' samples.

CDR3 nucleotide sequence: TGTGCCAGCAACACATATGGACGGTGGGACAGGGCGGCCACTGAAGCTTTCTTT. As protein: CASNTYGRWDRAATEAFF. V is TRBV7-2 and J is TRBJ1-1; 9 bases are a match to TRBD1. The CDR3 consists of 18 residues. J lost 4 bases, V lost 7 bases, and 19 bases had no gene match. In germline, CDR1 is SGHTA, CDR2 FQGNSA.

V gene TRBV27 combines with J gene TRBJ2-5, with 7 positions matching TRBD1. Germline V CDR1 and CDR2: MNHEY, SMNVEV (reference sequence). V lost 4 bases to trimming and J lost 4 bases; unmatched junction nucleotides: 3. The CDR3 is made up of 13 amino acids. CDR3 DNA sequence: TGTGCCAGCAGTTATTGGACAGGAGAGACCCAGTACTTC. Protein product: CASSYWTGETQYF.

J is TRBJ2-1 and V is TRBV7-9; no reliable D call. V was pared by 3 bases and J by 8 bases, with 14 bases between. Germline CDR1 reads SEHNR; CDR2 reads FQNEAQ (reference sequence). The CDR3 contains 14 residues. Here the CDR3 DNA reads TGTGCCAGCAGCTTCCCGGCCGCCCGCGATGAGCAGTTCTTC. Its protein product is CASSFPAARDEQFF.

The J gene is TRBJ2-7, the V gene TRBV29-1; D may match TRBD1 or TRBD2 (5 bases each). This CDR3 is 13 amino acids long. Per germline, CDR1 SQVTM and CDR2 ANQGSEA. Between the trimmed V and J ends, which lost 6 bases and 1 base, there was a span of 13 bases. CDR3 DNA sequence: TGCAGCGTCGAGGGCAGGGAGTCCTACGAGCAGTACTTC. Translation gives CSVEGRESYEQYF.

The chain recombines TRBV4-1 with TRBJ1-1; D remains unclear. This CDR3 region has 16 residues. Per germline, CDR1 MGHRA and CDR2 YSYEKL. Trimming shortened V by 1 base and J by 0 bases, and 12 bases separated the two germline ends. DNA of the CDR3: TGCGCCAGCAGCCAAGCGGCGGCGGGCATGAACACTGAAGCTTTCTTT. Encoded protein: CASSQAAAGMNTEAFF.

This chain joins TRBV25-1 and TRBJ1-2; D remains ambiguous. The germline V and J ends were trimmed by 1 base and 3 bases, with 3 bases remaining between them. The germline gives CDR1 MGHDK, CDR2 SYGVNS. The CDR3 spans 12 residues. In DNA, the CDR3 is TGTGCCAGCAGTGAATTTGACTATGGCTACACCTTC. This codes for CASSEFDYGYTF.

This clonotype was seen at least ten times. The chain is built from TRBV27 and TRBJ1-1; D is unresolved. CDR1 and CDR2 (germline): MNHEY, SMNVEV (reference sequence). The CDR3 totals 13 residues. V was pared by 4 bases and J by 6 bases, with 12 bases between. DNA for the CDR3: TGTGCCAGCAGTTCCGCCGACGGGGCTGAAGCTTTCTTT. This encodes CASSSADGAEAFF.

The genes are TRBV29-1 and TRBJ2-1; 7 bases are shared with TRBD1. CDR1 is SQVTM and CDR2 is ANQGSEA in the germline V gene. This CDR3 has 14 residues. The junction had 12 bases not matched to a gene; V was cut back by 8 bases and J by 5 bases. The CDR3 reads CSTTTRQGDNEQFF. The CDR3 nucleotides are TGCAGCACTACTACAAGACAGGGAGACAATGAGCAGTTCTTC.

The V gene is TRBV5-8, the J gene TRBJ1-4, with 7 bases identical to TRBD1. This CDR3 contains 15 residues. The trim removed 4 bases at V and 7 bases at J, leaving 10 bases unmatched. CDR1 and CDR2 (germline): SGHTS, YDEGEE. The CDR3 protein is CASSLGQRYGEKLFF. For the CDR3, the DNA is TGTGCCAGCAGCCTGGGACAGAGATATGGTGAAAAACTGTTTTTT.

The V gene is TRBV6-5, the J gene TRBJ1-2; the D is unclear. Germline-derived CDR1 and CDR2 are MNHEY and SVGAGI. The length of the CDR3 is 17 residues. The V end was cut by 5 bases, the J end by 2 bases, with 21 bases between. CDR3 sequence (DNA): TGTGCCAGCAGTACGGGAGGTTTCAGCCCCTTAAACTATGGCTACACCTTC. As protein: CASSTGGFSPLNYGYTF.

This clonotype was seen once. The chain employs TRBV28 and TRBJ1-6, with TRBD1 as a possible D gene (6 bases). Trimming removed 5 bases from V and 9 bases from J, with 20 bases in between. The CDR3 extends over 16 amino acids. Germline CDR1 and CDR2: MDHEN and SYDVKM. DNA of the CDR3: TGTGCCAGCAGTCCTCCCCCGGAACAGGGTCTTTCACCCCTCCACTTT. Its translation: CASSPPPEQGLSPLHF.

This clonotype has just a few counts. CDR3 DNA: TGCGCCAGCAGCTTGGGTAGCGGGGGGTTTTACAATGAGCAGTTCTTC. It specifies CASSLGSGGFYNEQFF. This chain links TRBV5-1 with TRBJ2-1; 10 bases match TRBD2. This CDR3 has 16 amino acids. The ends lost 0 bases at V and 4 bases at J; junction bases unmatched: 4. Germline CDR1 is SGHRS and CDR2 is YFSETQ.

This clonotype was detected only once. The chain recombines TRBV7-3 with TRBJ1-5; 7 bases match TRBD1. The CDR3 extends over 15 amino acids. V shed 4 bases, J shed 7 bases, and the junction held 10 bases outside the gene matches. Germline V gene data show CDR1 as SGHTA and CDR2 as FQGTGA. The CDR3 reads CASSSHDRVSQPQHF. The CDR3 DNA reads as TGTGCCAGCAGCTCACATGACAGGGTAAGCCAGCCCCAGCATTTT.

This clonotype was found a few times. This CDR3 is CASSPTLGERREQYF. As DNA, the CDR3 is TGTGCCAGCAGCCCCACCCTGGGCGAAAGGCGGGAGCAGTACTTC. J is TRBJ2-7 and V is TRBV5-5; no firm D call. Trimming stripped 4 bases from V and 7 bases from J, with 21 bases between. This CDR3 region has 15 residues. Per germline, CDR1 SGHKS and CDR2 YYEKEE (reference sequence).

This clonotype was observed many times. The chain is built from TRBV7-2 and TRBJ2-1; 8 bases fit TRBD2. After removal of 3 bases from V and 5 bases from J, the junction contained 6 bases not matched to a gene. The CDR3 has 15 amino acids. Germline loops: CDR1 SGHTA, CDR2 FQGNSA. The CDR3 coding sequence is TGTGCCAGCAGCTTCGTGAGCGGGGGCCACAATGAGCAGTTCTTC. It yields the protein CASSFVSGGHNEQFF.